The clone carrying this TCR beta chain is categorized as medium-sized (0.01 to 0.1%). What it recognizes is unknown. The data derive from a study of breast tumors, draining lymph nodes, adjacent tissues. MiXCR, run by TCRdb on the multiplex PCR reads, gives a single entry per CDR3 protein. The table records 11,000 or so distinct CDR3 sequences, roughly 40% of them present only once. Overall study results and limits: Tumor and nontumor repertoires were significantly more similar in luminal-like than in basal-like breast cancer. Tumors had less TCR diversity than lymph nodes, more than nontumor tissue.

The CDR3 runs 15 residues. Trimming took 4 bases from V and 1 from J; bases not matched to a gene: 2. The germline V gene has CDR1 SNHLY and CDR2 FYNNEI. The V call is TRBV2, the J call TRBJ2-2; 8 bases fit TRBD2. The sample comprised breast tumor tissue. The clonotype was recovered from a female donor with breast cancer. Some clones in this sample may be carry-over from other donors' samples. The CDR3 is CASSGTSRNTGELFF. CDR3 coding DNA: TGTGCCAGCAGTGGGACTAGCAGGAACACCGGGGAGCTGTTTTTT.